The present TCR beta chain was sequenced within a study of blood T cell repertoires in COVID-19. About the research overall: Italy, Spain and the United States were the sources of the convalescent and acute COVID-19 samples. T cells, B-cell-depleted T cells, or PBMCs provided the cDNA or gDNA that served as material.

The CDR3 sequence is 14 residues long. V was clipped by 5 bases and J by 4 bases; unmatched bases: 5. Germline lookup yields CDR1 SGHVS and CDR2 FQNEAQ. In the authors' methods: Amplifying reference gene primers gave estimates of nucleated cell counts. The protocol was immunoSEQ multiplex PCR, while the TCRdb copy is restricted to in-frame clones and leaves out a portion. That table gives V, J and clone size, and the DNA gave D and trimming. The data show roughly 380,000 clones, around 91% seen once. Seattle patients were enrolled while actively infected and followed longitudinally. The source is a middle-aged woman with COVID-19, enrolled during active disease. The V and J genes are TRBV7-8 and TRBJ1-3, with TRBD1 identical over 7 bases. Sequencing was carried out using peripheral blood. The CDR3 sequence: CASSRRDRGNTIYF. The CDR3 nucleotides read TGTGCCAGCAGCCGCCGGGACAGAGGAAACACCATATATTTT.